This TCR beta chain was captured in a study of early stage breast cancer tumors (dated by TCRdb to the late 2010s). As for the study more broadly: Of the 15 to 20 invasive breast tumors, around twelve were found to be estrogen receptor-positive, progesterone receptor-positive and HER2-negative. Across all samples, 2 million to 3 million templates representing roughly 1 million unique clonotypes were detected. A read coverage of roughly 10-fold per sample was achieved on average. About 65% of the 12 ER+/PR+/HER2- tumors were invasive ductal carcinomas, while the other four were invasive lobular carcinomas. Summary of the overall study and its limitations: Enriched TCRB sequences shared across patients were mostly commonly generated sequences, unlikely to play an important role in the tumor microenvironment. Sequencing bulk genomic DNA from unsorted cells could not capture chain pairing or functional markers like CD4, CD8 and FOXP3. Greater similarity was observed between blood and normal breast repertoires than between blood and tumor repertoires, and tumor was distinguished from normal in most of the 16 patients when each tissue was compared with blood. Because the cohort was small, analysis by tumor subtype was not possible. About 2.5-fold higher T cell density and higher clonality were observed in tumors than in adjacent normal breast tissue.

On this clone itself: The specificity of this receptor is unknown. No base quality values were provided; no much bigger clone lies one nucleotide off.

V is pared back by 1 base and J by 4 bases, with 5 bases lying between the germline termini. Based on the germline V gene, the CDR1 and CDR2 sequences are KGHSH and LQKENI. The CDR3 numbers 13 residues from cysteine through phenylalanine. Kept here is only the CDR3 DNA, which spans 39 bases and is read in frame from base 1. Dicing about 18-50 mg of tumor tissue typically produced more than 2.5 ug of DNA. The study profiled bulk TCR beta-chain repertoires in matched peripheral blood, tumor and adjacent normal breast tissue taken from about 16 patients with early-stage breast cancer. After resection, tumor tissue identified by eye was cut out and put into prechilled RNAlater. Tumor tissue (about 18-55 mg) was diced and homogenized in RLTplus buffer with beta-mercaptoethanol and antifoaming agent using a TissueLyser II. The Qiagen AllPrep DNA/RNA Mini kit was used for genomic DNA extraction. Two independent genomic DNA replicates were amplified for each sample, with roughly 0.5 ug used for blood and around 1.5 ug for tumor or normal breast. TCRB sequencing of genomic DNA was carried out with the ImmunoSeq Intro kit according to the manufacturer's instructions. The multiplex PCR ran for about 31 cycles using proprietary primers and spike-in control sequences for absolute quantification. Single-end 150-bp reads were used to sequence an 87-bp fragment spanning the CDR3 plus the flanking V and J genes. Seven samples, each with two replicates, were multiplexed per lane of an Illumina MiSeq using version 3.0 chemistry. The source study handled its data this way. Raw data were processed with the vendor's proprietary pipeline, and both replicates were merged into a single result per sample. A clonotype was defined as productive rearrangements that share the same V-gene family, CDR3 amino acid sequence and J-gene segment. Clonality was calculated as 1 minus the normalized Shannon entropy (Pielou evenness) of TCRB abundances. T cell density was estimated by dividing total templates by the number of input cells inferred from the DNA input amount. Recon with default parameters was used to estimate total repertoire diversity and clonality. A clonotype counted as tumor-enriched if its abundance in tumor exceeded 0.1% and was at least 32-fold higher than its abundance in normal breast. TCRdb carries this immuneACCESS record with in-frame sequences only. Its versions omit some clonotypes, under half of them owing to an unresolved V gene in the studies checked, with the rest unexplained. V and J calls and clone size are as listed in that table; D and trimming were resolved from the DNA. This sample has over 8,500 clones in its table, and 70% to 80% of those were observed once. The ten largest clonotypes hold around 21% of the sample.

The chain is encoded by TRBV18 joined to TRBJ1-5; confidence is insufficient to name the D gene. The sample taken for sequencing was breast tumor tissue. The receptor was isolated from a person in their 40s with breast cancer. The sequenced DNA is TGTGCCAGCTCACCACACCAGAATCAGCCCCAGCATTTT. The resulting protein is CASSPHQNQPQHF.